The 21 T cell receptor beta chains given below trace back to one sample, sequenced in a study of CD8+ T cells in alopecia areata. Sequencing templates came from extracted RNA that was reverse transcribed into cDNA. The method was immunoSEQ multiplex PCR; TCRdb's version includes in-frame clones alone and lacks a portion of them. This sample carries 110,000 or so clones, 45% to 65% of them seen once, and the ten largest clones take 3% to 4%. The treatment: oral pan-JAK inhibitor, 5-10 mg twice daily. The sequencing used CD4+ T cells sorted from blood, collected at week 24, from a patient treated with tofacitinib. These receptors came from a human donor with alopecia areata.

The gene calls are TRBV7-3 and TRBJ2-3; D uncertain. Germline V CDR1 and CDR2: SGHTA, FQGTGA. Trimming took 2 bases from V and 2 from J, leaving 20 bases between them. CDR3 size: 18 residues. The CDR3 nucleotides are TGTGCCAGCAGCTTAGAGGCAGGTCGATCATACGACACAGATACGCAGTATTTT. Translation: CASSLEAGRSYDTDTQYF.

The CDR3 DNA is TGTGCCACCAGCAGTTGGGACACCGTTGCTGGAGGCTACACCTTC. Translating it yields CATSSWDTVAGGYTF. The genes are TRBV15 and TRBJ1-2; D possibly corresponds to TRBD1 (6 bases). Germline CDR1 and CDR2: LNHNV and YYDKDF (reference sequence). The V gene lost 3 bases and the J gene lost 8 bases, with 19 bases spanning the gap. The CDR3 length is 15 residues.

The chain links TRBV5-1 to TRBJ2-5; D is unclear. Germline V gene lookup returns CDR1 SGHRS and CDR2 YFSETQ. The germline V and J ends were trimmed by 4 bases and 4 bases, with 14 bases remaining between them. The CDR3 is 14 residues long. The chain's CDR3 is CASSLNTYRETQYF. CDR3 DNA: TGCGCCAGCAGCCTCAACACCTACCGAGAGACCCAGTACTTC.

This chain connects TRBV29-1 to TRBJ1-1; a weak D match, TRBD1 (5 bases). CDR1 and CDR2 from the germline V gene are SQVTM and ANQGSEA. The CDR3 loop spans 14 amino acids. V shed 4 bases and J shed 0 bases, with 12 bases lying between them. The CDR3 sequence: CSVVRGGMNTEAFF. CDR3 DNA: TGCAGCGTTGTAAGGGGAGGGATGAACACTGAAGCTTTCTTT. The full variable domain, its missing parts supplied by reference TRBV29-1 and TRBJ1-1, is SAVISQKPSRDICQRGTSLTIQCQVDSQVTMMFWYRQQPGQSLTLIATANQGSEATYESGFVIDKFPISRPNLTFSTLTVSNMSPEDSSIYLCSVVRGGMNTEAFFGQGTRLTVV.

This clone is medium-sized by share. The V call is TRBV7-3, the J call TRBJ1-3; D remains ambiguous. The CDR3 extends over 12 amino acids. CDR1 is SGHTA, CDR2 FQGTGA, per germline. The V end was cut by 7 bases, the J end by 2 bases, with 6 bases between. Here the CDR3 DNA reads TGTGCCAGCACCTCCGCTGGAAACACCATATATTTT. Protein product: CASTSAGNTIYF.

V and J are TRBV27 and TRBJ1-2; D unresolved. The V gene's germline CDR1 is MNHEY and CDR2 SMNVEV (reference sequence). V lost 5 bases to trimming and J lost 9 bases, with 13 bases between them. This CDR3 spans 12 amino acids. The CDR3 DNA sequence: TGTGCCAGCAGTCCGAACCTGGAAAGCTACACCTTC. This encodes CASSPNLESYTF.

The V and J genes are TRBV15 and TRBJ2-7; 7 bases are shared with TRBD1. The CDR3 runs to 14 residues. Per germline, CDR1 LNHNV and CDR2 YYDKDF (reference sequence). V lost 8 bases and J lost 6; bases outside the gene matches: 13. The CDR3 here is CATSVLAHRGEQYF. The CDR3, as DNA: TGTGCCACCTCAGTACTCGCTCACAGGGGCGAGCAGTACTTC.

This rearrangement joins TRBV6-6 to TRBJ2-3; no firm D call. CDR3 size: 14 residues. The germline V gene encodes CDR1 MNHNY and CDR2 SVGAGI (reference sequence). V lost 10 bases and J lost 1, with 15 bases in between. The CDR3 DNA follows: TGTGCCATCAAGGAGAGCACTGGCACAGATACGCAGTATTTT. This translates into CAIKESTGTDTQYF.

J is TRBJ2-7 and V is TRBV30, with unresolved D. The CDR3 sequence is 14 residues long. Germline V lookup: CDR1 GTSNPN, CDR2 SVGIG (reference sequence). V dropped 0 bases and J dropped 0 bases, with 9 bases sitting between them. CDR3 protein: CAWSVGSFSYEQYF. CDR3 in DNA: TGTGCCTGGAGTGTAGGTTCTTTCTCCTACGAGCAGTACTTC.

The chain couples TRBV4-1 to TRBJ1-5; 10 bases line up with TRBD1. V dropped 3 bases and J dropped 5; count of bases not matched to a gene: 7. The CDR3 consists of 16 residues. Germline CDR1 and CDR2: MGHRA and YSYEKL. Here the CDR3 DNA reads TGCGCCAGCAGCCAGCCGACAGGGGGCAGGGATCAGCCCCAGCATTTT. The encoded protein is CASSQPTGGRDQPQHF.

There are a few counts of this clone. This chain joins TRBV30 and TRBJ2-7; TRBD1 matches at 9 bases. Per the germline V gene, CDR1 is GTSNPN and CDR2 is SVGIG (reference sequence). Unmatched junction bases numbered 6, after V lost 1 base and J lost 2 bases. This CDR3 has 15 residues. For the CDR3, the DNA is TGTGCCTGGAGTGGCCGGGACAGGGCCACCTACGAGCAGTACTTC. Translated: CAWSGRDRATYEQYF.

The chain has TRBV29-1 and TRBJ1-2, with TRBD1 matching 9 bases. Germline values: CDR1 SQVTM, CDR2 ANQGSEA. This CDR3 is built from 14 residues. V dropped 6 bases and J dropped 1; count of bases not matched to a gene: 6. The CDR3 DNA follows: TGCAGCGTCAGCCGGGACAGGGATAACTATGGCTACACCTTC. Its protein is CSVSRDRDNYGYTF.

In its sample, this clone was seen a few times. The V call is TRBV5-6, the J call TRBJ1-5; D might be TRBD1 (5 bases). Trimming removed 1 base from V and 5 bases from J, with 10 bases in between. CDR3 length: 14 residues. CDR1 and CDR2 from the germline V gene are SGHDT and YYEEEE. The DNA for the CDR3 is TGTGCCAGCAGCTTGAGGGCGGGGGATCAGCCCCAGCATTTT. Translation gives CASSLRAGDQPQHF.

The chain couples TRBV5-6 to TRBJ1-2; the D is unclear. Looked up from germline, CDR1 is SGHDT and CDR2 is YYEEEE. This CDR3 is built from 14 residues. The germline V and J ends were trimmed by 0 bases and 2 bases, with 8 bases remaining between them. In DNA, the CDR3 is TGTGCCAGCAGCTTGGCAGGCACGAACTATGGCTACACCTTC. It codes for CASSLAGTNYGYTF.

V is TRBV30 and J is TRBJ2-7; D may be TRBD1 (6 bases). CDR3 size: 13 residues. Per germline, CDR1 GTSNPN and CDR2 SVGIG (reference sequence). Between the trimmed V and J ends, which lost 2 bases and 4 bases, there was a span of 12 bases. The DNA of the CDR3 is TGTGCCTGGAGTAGTGGGGGCCCTTACGAGCAGTACTTC. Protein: CAWSSGGPYEQYF.

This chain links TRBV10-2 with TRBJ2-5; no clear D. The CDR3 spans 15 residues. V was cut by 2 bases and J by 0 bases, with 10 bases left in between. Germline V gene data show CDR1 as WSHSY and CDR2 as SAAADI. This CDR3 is CASSEAATHQETQYF. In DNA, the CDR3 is TGCGCCAGCAGTGAGGCGGCTACTCACCAAGAGACCCAGTACTTC.

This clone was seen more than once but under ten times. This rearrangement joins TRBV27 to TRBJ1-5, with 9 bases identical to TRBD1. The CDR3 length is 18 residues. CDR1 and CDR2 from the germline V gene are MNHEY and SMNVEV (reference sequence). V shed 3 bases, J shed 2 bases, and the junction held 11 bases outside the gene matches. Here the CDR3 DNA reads TGTGCCAGCAGTTTCCCACAGGGGGCGATGGGGGGCAATCAGCCCCAGCATTTT. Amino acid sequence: CASSFPQGAMGGNQPQHF.

CDR3 sequence (DNA): TGCAGCGTTGGCGGCGGGGGCTACACCGGGGAGCTGTTTTTT. Its protein product is CSVGGGGYTGELFF. The chain recombines TRBV29-1 with TRBJ2-2; a possible D gene is TRBD2 (7 bases). This CDR3 spans 14 amino acids. V lost 4 bases to trimming and J lost 3 bases, with 12 bases between them. Per germline, CDR1 SQVTM and CDR2 ANQGSEA.

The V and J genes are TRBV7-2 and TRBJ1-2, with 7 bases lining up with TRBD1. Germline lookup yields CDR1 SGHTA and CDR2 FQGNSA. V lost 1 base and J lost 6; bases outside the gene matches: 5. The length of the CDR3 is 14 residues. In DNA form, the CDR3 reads TGTGCCAGCAGCTTAGTGTGGCAGGGGGATGGCTACACCTTC. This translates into CASSLVWQGDGYTF.

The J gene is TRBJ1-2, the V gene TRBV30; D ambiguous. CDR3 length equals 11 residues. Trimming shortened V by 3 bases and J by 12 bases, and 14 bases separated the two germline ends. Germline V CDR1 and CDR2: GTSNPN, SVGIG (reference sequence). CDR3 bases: TGTGCCTGGAGCATAAACGGCGGCAACACCTTC. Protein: CAWSINGGNTF.

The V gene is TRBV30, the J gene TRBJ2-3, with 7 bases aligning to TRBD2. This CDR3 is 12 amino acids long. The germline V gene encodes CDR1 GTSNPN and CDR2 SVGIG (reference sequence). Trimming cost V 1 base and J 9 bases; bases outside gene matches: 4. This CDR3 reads CAWSDGRGTQYF. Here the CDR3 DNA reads TGTGCCTGGAGTGATGGGCGGGGGACGCAGTATTTT.